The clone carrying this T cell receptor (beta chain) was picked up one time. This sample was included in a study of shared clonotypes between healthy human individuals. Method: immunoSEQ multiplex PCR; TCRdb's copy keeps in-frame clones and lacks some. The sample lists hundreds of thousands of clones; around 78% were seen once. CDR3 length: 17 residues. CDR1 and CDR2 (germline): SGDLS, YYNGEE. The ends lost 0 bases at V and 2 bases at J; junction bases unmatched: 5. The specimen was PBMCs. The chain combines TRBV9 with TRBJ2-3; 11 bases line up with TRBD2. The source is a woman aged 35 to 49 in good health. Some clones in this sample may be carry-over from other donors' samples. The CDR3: CASSVGGTSGNTDTQYF. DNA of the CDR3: TGTGCCAGCAGCGTAGGAGGGACTAGCGGTAACACAGATACGCAGTATTTT.